Here is one TCR beta chain with its context. Time point denoted: blood 4 weeks post-SBRT, at nephrectomy. Treatment given: 15 Gy SBRT to primary tumor, nephrectomy 4 weeks later. This specimen belongs to a study of radiation and T cells in renal cell carcinoma. Measured with immunoSEQ multiplex PCR; TCRdb has only the in-frame clones, and not every one. Of roughly 86,000 clones in the sample, around 85% were seen once. Germline V CDR1 and CDR2: SGHTA, FQGNSA. There are 14 residues in the CDR3. The V and J ends lost 5 bases and 7 bases respectively, with 16 bases between them. The chain is built from TRBV7-2 and TRBJ2-3, with D possibly matching TRBD2 (5 bases). The sample here was blood, taken from a patient whose treatment included radiotherapy and nephrectomy. This clonotype was sampled from a man aged 50-60 years with renal cell carcinoma. The CDR3 DNA follows: TGTGCCAGCAGCCAGCGGTCTACCGTAAATACGCAGTATTTT. As protein: CASSQRSTVNTQYF.